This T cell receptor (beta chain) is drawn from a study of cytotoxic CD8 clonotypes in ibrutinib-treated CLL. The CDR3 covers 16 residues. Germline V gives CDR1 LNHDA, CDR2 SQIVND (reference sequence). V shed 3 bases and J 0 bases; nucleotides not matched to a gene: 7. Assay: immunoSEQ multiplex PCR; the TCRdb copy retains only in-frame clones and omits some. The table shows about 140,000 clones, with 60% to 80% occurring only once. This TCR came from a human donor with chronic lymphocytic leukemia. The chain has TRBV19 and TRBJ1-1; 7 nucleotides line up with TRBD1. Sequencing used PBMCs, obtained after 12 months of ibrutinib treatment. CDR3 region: CASSINTGAMNTEAFF. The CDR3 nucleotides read TGTGCCAGTAGTATTAACACAGGGGCCATGAACACTGAAGCTTTCTTT.